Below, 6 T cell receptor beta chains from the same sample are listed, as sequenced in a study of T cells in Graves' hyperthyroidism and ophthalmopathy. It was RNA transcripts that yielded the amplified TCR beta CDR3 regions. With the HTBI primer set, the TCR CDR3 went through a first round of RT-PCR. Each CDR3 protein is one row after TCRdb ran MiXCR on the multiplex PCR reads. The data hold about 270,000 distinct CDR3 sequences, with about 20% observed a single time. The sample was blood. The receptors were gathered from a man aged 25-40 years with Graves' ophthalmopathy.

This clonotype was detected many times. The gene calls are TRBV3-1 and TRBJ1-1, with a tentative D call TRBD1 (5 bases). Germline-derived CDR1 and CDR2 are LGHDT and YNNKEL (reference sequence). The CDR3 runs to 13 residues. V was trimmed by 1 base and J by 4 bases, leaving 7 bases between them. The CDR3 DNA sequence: TGTGCCAGCAGCCAAGGGGGCGGCACTGAAGCTTTCTTT. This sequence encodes CASSQGGGTEAFF.

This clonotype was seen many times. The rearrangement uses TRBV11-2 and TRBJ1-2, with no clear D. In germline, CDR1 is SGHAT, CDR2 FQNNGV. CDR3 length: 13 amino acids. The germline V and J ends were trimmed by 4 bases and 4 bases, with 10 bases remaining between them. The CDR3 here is CASSSGPIYGYTF. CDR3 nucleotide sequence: TGTGCCAGCAGCTCCGGCCCGATCTATGGCTACACCTTC.

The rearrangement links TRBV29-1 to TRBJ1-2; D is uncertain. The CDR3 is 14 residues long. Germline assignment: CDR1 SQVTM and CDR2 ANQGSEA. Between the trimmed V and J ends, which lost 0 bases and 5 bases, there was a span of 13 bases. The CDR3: CSVEEALGKYGYTF. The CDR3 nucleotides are TGCAGCGTTGAAGAGGCCCTCGGCAAGTATGGCTACACCTTC. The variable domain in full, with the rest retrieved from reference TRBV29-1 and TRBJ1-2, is SAVISQKPSRDICQRGTSLTIQCQVDSQVTMMFWYRQQPGQSLTLIATANQGSEATYESGFVIDKFPISRPNLTFSTLTVSNMSPEDSSIYLCSVEEALGKYGYTFGSGTRLTVV.

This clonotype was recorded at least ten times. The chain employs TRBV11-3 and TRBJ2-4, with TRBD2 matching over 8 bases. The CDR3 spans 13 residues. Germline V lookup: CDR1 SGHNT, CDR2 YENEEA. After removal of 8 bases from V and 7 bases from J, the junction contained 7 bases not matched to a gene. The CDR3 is CASAPTSDNIQYF. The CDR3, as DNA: TGTGCCAGCGCACCGACTAGCGACAACATTCAGTACTTC.

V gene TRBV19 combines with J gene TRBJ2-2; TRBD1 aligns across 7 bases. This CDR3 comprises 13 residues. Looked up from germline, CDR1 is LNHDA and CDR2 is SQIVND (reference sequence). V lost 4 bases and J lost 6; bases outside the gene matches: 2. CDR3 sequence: CASSRQGSGELFF. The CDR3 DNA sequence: TGTGCCAGTAGTAGACAGGGCTCCGGGGAGCTGTTTTTT.

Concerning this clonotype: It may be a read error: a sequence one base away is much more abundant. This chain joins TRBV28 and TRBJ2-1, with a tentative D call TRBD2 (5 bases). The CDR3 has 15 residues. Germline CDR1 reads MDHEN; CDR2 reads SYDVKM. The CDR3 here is CVSSLFSDSKAEQFF. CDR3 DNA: TGTGTCAGCAGCCTATTCTCGGACTCGAAGGCTGAGCAGTTCTTC.